The rows below give T cell receptor delta chains drawn from one sample of a study of delta chain sequences of gamma delta T cells. TCRdb re-called the 5' RACE reads using CATT. The repertoire holds under 800 delta-chain clones, with roughly a fifth as singletons. Source material: either unsorted cells or a sorted T cell fraction (not recorded which). Source of these receptors: a human donor in good health. Each CDR3 is given without its conserved first and last residue.

v_gene	j_gene	CDR3aa
TRDV2	TRDJ1	ACDTVGGLPADKLI
TRDV2	TRDJ1	ACDRLLGDTRVTDKLI
TRDV1	TRDJ1	ALGVYFLPGDSYTDKLI
TRDV2	TRDJ1	ACDTVSAPTILGDTYTDKLI
TRDV2	TRDJ1	ACDTVIPPGRNESYTDKLI
TRDV2	TRDJ1	ACDTLTGGYTDKLI
TRDV2	TRDJ1	ACDTVGDIQNDKLI
TRDV2	TRDJ1	ACDVVGDTTTDKLI
TRDV3	TRDJ1	ASHLGYWGTRYTDKLI
TRDV2	TRDJ1	ACDTGGALWSGGDPSKYTDKLI
TRDV2	TRDJ2	ACDTMGGLESAQLF
TRDV2	TRDJ1	ACDTVGIVLGDDTDKLI
TRDV2	TRDJ3	ACDTAGGYGSWDTRQMF
TRDV2	TRDJ3	ACDTVGDPWDTRQMF
TRDV2	TRDJ1	ACDTVGWGADNTDKLI
TRDV1	TRDJ1	ALGELQEDPYWVTNLRPSTHKLI
TRDV2	TRDJ1	ACDTLGDVYTDKLI
TRDV2	TRDJ1	ACDTLGLGDDTDKLI
TRDV2	TRDJ1	ACDTIVPGGLKLI
TRDV2	TRDJ1	ACDTLGSPAGYTDKLI
TRDV2	TRDJ1	ACDTILHTGGPYTDKLI
TRDV1	TRDJ1	ALGVYFLPGDLSRGKLI
TRDV2	TRDJ1	ACDTILGDPYTTDKLI
TRDV2	TRDJ1	ACDTLVLGDKGTDKLI
TRDV2	TRDJ3	ACGLGDPSSWDTRQMF
TRDV2	TRDJ1	ACDKVLGDHLYTDKLI
TRDV2	TRDJ1	ACDTVTAPSDVLGDRGGTDKLI
TRDV2	TRDJ3	ACDTGGPPGSWDTRQMF
TRDV2	TRDJ1	ACDKMGASYTDKLI
TRDV2	TRDJ1	ACDTLRGDTDKLI
TRDV2	TRDJ1	ACDPLEYTDKLI
TRDV2	TRDJ2	ACDSVGALTAQLF
TRDV2	TRDJ1	ACDKLGPEYTDKLI
TRDV2	TRDJ1	ACDPTGGSIRYTDKLI
TRDV2	TRDJ1	ACDTVLSPGDRGADKLI
TRDV2	TRDJ1	ACDRLVLGDTRDKLI
TRDV2	TRDJ1	ACDTVVHTDKLI
TRDV2	TRDJ1	ACDTVDASGGHTDKLI
TRDV2	TRDJ1	ACDTVEPGWGIRLNTDKLI
TRDV2	TRDJ3	ACDVLGDGSSWDTRQMF
TRDV2	TRDJ1	ACDGLGDLFTDKLI
TRDV2	TRDJ3	ACDVMGGRIPSWDTRQMF
TRDV2	TRDJ3	ACDTVSPLGDTVGRAGSSWDTRQMF
TRDV2	TRDJ1	ACDPVGALGDKLI
TRDV2	TRDJ1	ACDNLAGGTDKLI
TRDV2	TRDJ1	ACDTLTTSSGDMDTDKLI
TRDV2	TRDJ1	ACDTLLGASQPLRYTDKLI
TRDV2	TRDJ1	ACDTILSGLGDTDKLI
TRDV2	TRDJ3	ACDLLGDRSWDTRQMF
TRDV2	TRDJ1	ACDTNFAGGYEAYTDKLI
TRDV2	TRDJ1	ACDTLGTRKLTDKLI
TRDV2	TRDJ3	ACDSTGGQNSWDTRQMF
TRDV2	TRDJ1	ACDSVGDFGYTDKLI
TRDV2	TRDJ3	ACDTGGTGGYSWDTRQMF
TRDV2	TRDJ1	ACDTLAGGYLYPKLI
TRDV2	TRDJ1	ACDTVEKGTGASGLI
TRDV2	TRDJ1	ACFPLGDNTDKLI
TRDV2	TRDJ1	ACVEVGASTTTDKLI
TRDV2	TRDJ1	ACDTGGASRYTDKLI